The present T cell receptor (beta chain) was sequenced within a study of beta chain features in type 1 diabetes. The study's findings and limits: The similarity of naive, central memory and Treg TCRB repertoires appeared greater among patients than among healthy donors. Researchers could not determine here whether HLA type influences TCRB rearrangement.

TCRB transcripts that were expressed got sequenced, as all of the isolated RNA had been reverse transcribed. Assay used: immunoSEQ multiplex PCR; TCRdb lists only in-frame clones, some missing. The data show about 370,000 clones, with approximately 16% seen just once and approximately 0.019% held by the top ten. This clone was detected only a few times. The antigen remains unidentified. V lost 4 bases to trimming and J lost 6 bases; unmatched junction nucleotides: 9. CDR1 and CDR2 from the germline V gene are SGHAT and FQNNGV. This CDR3 has 14 residues. Input material: naive CD4+ T cells from blood. The chain has TRBV11-2 and TRBJ2-7; 7 bases fit TRBD1. This TCR came from a woman aged 18-29 years in good health. The CDR3 reads CASSSDRVISEQYF. The CDR3 DNA reads TGTGCCAGCAGCTCCGACAGGGTCATTTCCGAGCAGTACTTC.